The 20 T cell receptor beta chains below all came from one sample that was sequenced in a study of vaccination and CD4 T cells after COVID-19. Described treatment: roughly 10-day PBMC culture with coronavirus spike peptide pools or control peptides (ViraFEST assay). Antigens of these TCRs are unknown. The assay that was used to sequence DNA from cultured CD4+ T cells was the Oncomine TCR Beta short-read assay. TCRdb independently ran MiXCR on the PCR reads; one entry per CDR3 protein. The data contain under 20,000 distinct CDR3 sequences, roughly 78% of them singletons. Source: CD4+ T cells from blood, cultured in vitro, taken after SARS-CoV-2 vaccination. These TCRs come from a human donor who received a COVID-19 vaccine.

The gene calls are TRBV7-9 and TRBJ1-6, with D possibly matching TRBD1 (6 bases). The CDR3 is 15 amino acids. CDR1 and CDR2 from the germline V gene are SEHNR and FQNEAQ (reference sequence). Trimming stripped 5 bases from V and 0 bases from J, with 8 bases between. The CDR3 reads CASSPRGSYNSPLHF. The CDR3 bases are TGTGCCAGCAGCCCCAGGGGCTCCTATAATTCACCCCTCCACTTT.

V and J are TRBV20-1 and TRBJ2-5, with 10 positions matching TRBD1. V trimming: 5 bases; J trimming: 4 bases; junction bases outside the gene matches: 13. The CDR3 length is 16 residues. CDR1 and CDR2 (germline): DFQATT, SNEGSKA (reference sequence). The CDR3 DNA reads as TGCAGTGCTTTTCCCCCGGGACAGGGGACCTCAGAGACCCAGTACTTC. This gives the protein CSAFPPGQGTSETQYF.

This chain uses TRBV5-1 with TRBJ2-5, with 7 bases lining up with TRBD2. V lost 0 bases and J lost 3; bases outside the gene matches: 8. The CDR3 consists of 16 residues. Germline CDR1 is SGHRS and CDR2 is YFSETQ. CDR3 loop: CASSLEGLYSEETQYF. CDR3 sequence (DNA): TGCGCCAGCAGCTTGGAGGGACTATATTCCGAAGAGACCCAGTACTTC. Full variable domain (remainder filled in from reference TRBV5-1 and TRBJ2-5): KAGVTQTPRYLIKTRGQQVTLSCSPISGHRSVSWYQQTPGQGLQFLFEYFSETQRNKGNFPGRFSGRQFSNSRSEMNVSTLELGDSALYLCASSLEGLYSEETQYFGPGTRLLVL.

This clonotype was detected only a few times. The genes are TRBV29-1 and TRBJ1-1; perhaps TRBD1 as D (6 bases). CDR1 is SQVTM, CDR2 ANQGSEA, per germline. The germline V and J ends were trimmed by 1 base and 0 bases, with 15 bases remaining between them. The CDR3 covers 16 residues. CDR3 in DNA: TGCAGCGTTGAAGGGGGTCAGGGGCGGATGAACACTGAAGCTTTCTTT. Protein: CSVEGGQGRMNTEAFF.

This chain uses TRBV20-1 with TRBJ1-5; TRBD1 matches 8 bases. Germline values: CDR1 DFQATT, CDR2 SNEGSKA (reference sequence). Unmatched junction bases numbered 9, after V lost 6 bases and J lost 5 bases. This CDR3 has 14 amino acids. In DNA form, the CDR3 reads TGCAGTGCCCGGACAGGGTCGACTTATCAGCCCCAGCATTTT. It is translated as CSARTGSTYQPQHF.

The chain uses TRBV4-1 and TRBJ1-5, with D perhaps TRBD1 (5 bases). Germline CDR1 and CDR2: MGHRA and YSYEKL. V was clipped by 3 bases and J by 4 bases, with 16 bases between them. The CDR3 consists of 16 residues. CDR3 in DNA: TGCGCCAGCAGCCACCTCAGGGACCCGAGGAATCAGCCCCAGCATTTT. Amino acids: CASSHLRDPRNQPQHF.

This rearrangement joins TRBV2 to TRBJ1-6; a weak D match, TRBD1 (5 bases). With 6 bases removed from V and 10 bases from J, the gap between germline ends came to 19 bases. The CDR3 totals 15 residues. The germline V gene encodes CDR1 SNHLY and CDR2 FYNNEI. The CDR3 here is CASRDPGTLDSPLHF. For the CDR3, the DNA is TGTGCCAGCAGGGACCCCGGGACCCTGGACTCACCCCTCCACTTT.

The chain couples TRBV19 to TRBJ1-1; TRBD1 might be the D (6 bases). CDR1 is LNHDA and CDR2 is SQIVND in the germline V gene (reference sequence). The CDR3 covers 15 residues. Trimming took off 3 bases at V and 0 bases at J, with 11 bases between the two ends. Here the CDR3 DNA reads TGTGCCAGTAGTATCCAACAGGGAATGAACACTGAAGCTTTCTTT. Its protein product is CASSIQQGMNTEAFF.

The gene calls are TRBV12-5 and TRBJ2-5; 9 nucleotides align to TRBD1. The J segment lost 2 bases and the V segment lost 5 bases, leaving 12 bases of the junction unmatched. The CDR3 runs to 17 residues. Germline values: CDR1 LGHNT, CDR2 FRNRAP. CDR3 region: CASGKDRGGIVQETQYF. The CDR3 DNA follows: TGTGCTAGTGGTAAGGACAGGGGTGGCATTGTGCAAGAGACCCAGTACTTC.

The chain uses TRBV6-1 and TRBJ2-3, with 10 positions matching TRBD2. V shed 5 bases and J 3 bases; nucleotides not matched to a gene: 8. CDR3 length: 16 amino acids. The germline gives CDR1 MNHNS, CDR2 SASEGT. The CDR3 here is CASSPISGGTTDTQYF. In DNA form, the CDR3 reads TGTGCCAGCAGTCCCATTAGCGGGGGGACGACAGATACGCAGTATTTT.

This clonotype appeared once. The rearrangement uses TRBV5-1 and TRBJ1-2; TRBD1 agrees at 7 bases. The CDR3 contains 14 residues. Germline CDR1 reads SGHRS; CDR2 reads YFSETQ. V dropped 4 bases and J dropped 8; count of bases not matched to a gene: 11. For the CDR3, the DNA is TGCGCCAGCAGCCCCGGACAGGTGGGTGACGGCTACACCTTC. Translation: CASSPGQVGDGYTF.

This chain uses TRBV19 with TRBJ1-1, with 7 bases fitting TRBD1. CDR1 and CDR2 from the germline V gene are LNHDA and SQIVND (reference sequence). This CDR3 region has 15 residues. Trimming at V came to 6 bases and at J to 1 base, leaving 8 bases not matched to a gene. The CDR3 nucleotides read TGTGCCAGTAGCCGCAGGACAGGCCCGAACACTGAAGCTTTCTTT. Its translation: CASSRRTGPNTEAFF.

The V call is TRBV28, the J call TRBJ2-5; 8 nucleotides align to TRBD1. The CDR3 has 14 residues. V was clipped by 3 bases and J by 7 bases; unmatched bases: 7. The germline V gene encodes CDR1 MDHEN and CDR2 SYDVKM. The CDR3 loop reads CASSFAGGEGTQYF. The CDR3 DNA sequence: TGTGCCAGCAGTTTCGCAGGGGGCGAAGGGACCCAGTACTTC.

The CDR3 DNA reads TGTGCCAGCAGGCCCGGGACTAGCGGGGAGACCCAGTACTTC. This gives the protein CASRPGTSGETQYF. The chain carries TRBV2 and TRBJ2-5, with TRBD2 matching over 12 bases. The CDR3 is 14 amino acids. Germline V gene lookup returns CDR1 SNHLY and CDR2 FYNNEI. V was pared by 6 bases and J by 5 bases, with 4 bases of the junction left unmatched.

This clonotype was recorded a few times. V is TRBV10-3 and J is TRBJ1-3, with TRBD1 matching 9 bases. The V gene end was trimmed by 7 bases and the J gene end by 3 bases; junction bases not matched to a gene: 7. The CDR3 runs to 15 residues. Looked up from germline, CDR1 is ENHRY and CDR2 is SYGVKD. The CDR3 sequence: CAINPGQGIGNTIYF. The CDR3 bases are TGTGCCATCAACCCGGGACAGGGTATTGGAAACACCATATATTTT.

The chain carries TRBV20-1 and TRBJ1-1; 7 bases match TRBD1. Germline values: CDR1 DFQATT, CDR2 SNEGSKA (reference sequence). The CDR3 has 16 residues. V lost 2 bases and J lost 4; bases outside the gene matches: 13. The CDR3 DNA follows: TGCAGTGCTAGACCTTTTGGGGGACAGAGGTTCACTGAAGCTTTCTTT. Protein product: CSARPFGGQRFTEAFF.

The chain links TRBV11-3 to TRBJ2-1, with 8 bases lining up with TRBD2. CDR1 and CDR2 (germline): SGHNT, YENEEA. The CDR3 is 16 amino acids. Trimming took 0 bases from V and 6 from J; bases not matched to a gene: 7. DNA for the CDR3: TGTGCCAGCAGCTTAGATCGCGGGGGGCCCTTCAATGAGCAGTTCTTC. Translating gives CASSLDRGGPFNEQFF.

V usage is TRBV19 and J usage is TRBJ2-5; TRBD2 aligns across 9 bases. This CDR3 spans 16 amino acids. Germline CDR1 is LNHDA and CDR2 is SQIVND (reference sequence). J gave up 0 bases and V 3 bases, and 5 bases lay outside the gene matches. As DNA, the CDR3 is TGTGCCAGTAGTATTCGCGGGGGGGAGTACCAAGAGACCCAGTACTTC. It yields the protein CASSIRGGEYQETQYF.

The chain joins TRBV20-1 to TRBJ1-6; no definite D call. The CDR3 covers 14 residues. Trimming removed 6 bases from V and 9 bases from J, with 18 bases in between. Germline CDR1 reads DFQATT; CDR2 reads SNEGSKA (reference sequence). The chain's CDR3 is CSASSGGRSSPLHF. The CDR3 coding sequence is TGCAGTGCCTCATCCGGAGGGAGGAGTTCACCCCTCCACTTT.

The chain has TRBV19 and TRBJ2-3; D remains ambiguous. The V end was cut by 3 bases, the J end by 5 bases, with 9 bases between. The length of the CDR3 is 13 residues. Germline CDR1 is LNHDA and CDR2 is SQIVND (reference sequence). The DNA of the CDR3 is TGTGCCAGTAGTATGGAAGGTGGAGATACGCAGTATTTT. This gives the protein CASSMEGGDTQYF. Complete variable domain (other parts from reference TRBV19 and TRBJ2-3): DGGITQSPKYLFRKEGQNVTLSCEQNLNHDAMYWYRQDPGQGLRLIYYSQIVNDFQKGDIAEGYSVSREKKESFPLTVTSAQKNPTAFYLCASSMEGGDTQYFGPGTRLTVL.